This T cell receptor (beta chain) was identified during a study of identical twins. This clonotype showed up just a few times. Template switching (which added a universal primer site) was used, and cDNA carried unique molecular identifiers. From the 5' RACE reads, TCRdb called clonotypes with MiXCR, one entry per CDR3 protein. The sample holds some 500,000 distinct CDR3 sequences, approximately 22% seen once. V was shortened by 5 bases and J by 5 bases, with 12 bases between the two germline ends. Germline CDR1 is DFQATT and CDR2 is SNEGSKA (reference sequence). The CDR3 length is 12 residues. In addition, the sample was reused for a study of T cells expressing NK-cell markers. That paper notes: One of the eight sequenced donors was seronegative, whereas the other seven were HCMV-seropositive.

The sequenced sample was CD4+ T cells sorted from blood. The V and J genes are TRBV20-1 and TRBJ1-1, with D hard to call. The sequence was collected from a woman younger than 30 in good health. The chain's CDR3 is CSAGEVWTEAFF. CDR3 nucleotides: TGCAGTGCTGGCGAGGTATGGACTGAAGCTTTCTTT.